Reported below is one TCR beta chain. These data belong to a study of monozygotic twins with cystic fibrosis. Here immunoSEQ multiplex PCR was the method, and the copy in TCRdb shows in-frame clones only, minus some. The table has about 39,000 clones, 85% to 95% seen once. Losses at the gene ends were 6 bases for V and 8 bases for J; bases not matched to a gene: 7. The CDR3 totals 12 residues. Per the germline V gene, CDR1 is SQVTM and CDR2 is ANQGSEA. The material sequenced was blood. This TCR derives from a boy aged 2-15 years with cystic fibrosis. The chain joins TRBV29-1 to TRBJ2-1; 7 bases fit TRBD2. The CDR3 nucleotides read TGCAGCGTCAGGGCCCGGGGGGATGAGCAGTTCTTC. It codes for CSVRARGDEQFF.